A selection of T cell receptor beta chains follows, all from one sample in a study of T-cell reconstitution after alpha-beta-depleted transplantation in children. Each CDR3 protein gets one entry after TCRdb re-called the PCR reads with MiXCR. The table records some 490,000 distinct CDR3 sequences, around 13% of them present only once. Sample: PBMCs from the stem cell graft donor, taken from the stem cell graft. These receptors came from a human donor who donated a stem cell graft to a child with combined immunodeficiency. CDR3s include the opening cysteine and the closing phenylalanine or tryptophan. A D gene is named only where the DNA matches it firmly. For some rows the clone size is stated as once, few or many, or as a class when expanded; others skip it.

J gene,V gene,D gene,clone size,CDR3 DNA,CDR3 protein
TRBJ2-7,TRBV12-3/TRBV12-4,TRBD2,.,TGTGCCAGCAGTCCGGGGAAGATAGCGGGAACGGGCGAGCAGTACTTC,CASSPGKIAGTGEQYF
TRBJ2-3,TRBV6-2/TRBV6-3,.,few,TGTGCCAGCCGGGCCCCTAGCACAGATACGCAGTATTTT,CASRAPSTDTQYF
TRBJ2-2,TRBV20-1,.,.,TGCAGTGCTAGCCGCGGTGTCTGGACCGGGGAGCTGTTTTTT,CSASRGVWTGELFF
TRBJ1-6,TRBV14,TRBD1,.,TGTGCCAGCAGCCCGCAATCGGGACAGGGGTACAATTCACCCCTCCACTTT,CASSPQSGQGYNSPLHF
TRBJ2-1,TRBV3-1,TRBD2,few,TGTGCCAGCAGCCTGACCTTACTAGCGGGACAGAATGAGCAGTTCTTC,CASSLTLLAGQNEQFF
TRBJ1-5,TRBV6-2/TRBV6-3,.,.,TGTGCCAGCAGTCTACTAGGACAGCCATATAGCAATCAGCCCCAGCATTTT,CASSLLGQPYSNQPQHF
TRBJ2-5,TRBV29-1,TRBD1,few,TGCAGCGTTCCCAAGGGGACAGTGCGACAAGAGACCCAGTACTTC,CSVPKGTVRQETQYF
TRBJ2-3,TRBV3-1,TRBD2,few,TGTGCCAGCAGCCAAGACCGCGGGGGGGCCACAGATACGCAGTATTTT,CASSQDRGGATDTQYF
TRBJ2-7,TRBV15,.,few,TGTGCCACCAGCAGAGTAAGGGGCTACGAGCAGTACTTC,CATSRVRGYEQYF
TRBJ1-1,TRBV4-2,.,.,TGTGCCAGCAGCCGCCCCAGGACGCGGGACACTGAAGCTTTCTTT,CASSRPRTRDTEAFF
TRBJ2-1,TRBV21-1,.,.,TGTGCCAGCAGCAAGCCCGAGATAAAAGGGCAGCGGGGCCGAAATGAGCAGTTCTTC,CASSKPEIKGQRGRNEQFF
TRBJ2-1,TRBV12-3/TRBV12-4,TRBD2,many,TGTGCCAGCAGTCCGGGACTAGGAAATGAGCAGTTCTTC,CASSPGLGNEQFF
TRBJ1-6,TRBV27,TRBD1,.,TGTGCCAGCAGACCGCGAACCGGGACAGTTATTTCACCCCTCCACTTT,CASRPRTGTVISPLHF
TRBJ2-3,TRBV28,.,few,TGTGCCAGCAGTTTAGGGGGTAGTACGCAGTATTTT,CASSLGGSTQYF
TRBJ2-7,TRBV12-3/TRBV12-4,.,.,TGTGCCAGCAGCCCCCTAGGGGGGGCTCATTTCTACGAGCAGTACTTC,CASSPLGGAHFYEQYF
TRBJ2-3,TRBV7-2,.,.,TGTGCCAGCAGCTTAAGGGGGGGGGACGGCACAGATACGCAGTATTTT,CASSLRGGDGTDTQYF
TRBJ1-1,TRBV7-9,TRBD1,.,TGTGCCAGCTCACGGGCGGGACAGGGTCCGGAAGCTTTCTTT,CASSRAGQGPEAFF
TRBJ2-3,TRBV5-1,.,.,TGCGCCAGCAGCTTCTTGGGGGACATCACAGATACGCAGTATTTT,CASSFLGDITDTQYF
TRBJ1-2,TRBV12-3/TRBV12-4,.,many,TGTGCCAGCAGTTTAGGAGGGGTTGGCTACACCTTC,CASSLGGVGYTF
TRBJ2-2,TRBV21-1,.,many,TGTGCCAGCAGCAAATCCCGGTTGGGCCTCCACACCGGGGAGCTGTTTTTT,CASSKSRLGLHTGELFF
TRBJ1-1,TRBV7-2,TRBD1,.,TGTGCCAGCAGCTTAGCAGTAGGGACAGGGGAAGCTTTCTTT,CASSLAVGTGEAFF
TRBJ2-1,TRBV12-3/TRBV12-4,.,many,TGTGCCAGCAGTTTAGGGTCAGGGAAATACAATGAGCAGTTCTTC,CASSLGSGKYNEQFF
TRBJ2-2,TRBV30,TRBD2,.,TGTGCCTGGAAGCCCCCGGGACTAAAGAACACCGGGGAGCTGTTTTTT,CAWKPPGLKNTGELFF
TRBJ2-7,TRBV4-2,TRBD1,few,TGTGCCAGCAGCCAGAGACAGGGTACACCCTCCTACGAGCAGTACTTC,CASSQRQGTPSYEQYF
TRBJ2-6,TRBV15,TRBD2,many,TGTGCCACCAGCACGCGACTAGCGGGGGACTCTGGGGCCAACGTCCTGACTTTC,CATSTRLAGDSGANVLTF
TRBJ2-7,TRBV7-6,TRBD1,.,TGTGCCAGCAGCTTAGGGGGACAGGGGATCGAGCAGTACTTC,CASSLGGQGIEQYF
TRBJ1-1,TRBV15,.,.,TGTGCCACCAGCCCCCAGCGTGACGGGAACACTGAAGCTTTCTTT,CATSPQRDGNTEAFF
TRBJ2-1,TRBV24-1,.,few,TGTGCCACCAGTGATCTTAGCCGACAGGGACTGGGGAGATACAATGAGCAGTTCTTC,CATSDLSRQGLGRYNEQFF
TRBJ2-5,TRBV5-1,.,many,TGCGCCAGCAGCTTGGCCCTGAGCGGGGAGACCCAGTACTTC,CASSLALSGETQYF
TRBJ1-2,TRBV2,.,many,TGTGCCAGCAGTGTAGCTGCCGACAGCTTTTCTGGCTACACCTTC,CASSVAADSFSGYTF
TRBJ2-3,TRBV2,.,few,TGTGCCAGCAGTGATGGGAGAAGCACAGATACGCAGTATTTT,CASSDGRSTDTQYF
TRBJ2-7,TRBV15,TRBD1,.,TGTGCCACCAGCAGAGATTTACGGACAGGGATTTACGAGCAGTACTTC,CATSRDLRTGIYEQYF
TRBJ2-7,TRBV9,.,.,TGTGCCAGCAGCGTAGGGGGCGGGACCCTTGGAGAGCAGTACTTC,CASSVGGGTLGEQYF
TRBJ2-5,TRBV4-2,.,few,TGTGCCAGCAGCCAAGACCCGGGGGGCCGAGAGACCCAGTACTTC,CASSQDPGGRETQYF
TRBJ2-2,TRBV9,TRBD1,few,TGTGCCAGCAGCGTGTCCCAGGGGGCCAACACCGGGGAGCTGTTTTTT,CASSVSQGANTGELFF
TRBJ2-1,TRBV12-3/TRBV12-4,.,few,TGTGCCAGCAGCAAGGGGGTGCGGAATGAGCAGTTCTTC,CASSKGVRNEQFF
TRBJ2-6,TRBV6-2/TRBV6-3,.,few,TGTGCCAGCAGTTACGATGTTTTCCCCTCGGCCGGGGCCAACGTCCTGACTTTC,CASSYDVFPSAGANVLTF
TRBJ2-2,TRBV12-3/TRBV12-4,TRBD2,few,TGTGCCAGCAGCAATCGACTAGCGGGATACAACACCGGGGAGCTGTTTTTT,CASSNRLAGYNTGELFF
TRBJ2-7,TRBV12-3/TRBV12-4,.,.,TGTGCCAGCATTGGCCCCGAGGGGGGCTACGAGCAGTACTTC,CASIGPEGGYEQYF
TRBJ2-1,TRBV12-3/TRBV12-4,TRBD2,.,TGTGCCAGCAGTTTATTGGGACTAGCGGGATCGGGCAATGAGCAGTTCTTC,CASSLLGLAGSGNEQFF